Below are 31 T cell receptor beta chains sequenced from a single sample in a study of early T cells in non-severe SARS-CoV-2 infection. One entry per CDR3 protein, called by TCRdb with MiXCR from the 5' RACE reads. The sample yields 62,000 or so distinct CDR3 sequences, roughly a tenth seen once. Sequenced material: whole blood. Receptor source: an adult who was a healthcare worker with PCR-confirmed SARS-CoV-2 infection or an uninfected control (not recorded which).

This chain connects TRBV4-2 to TRBJ2-1; D might be TRBD1 or TRBD2, each matching 5 bases. This CDR3 is 16 amino acids long. Germline CDR1 is LGHNA and CDR2 is YNFKEQ. V lost 4 bases and J lost 6, with 19 bases in between. The CDR3 DNA reads as TGTGCCAGCAGCCTAAGCCGGGGCCTCGAAGGCAATGAGCAGTTCTTC. Its translation: CASSLSRGLEGNEQFF.

This clonotype occurred many times. V gene TRBV7-9 combines with J gene TRBJ2-3; D unclear. Trimming took off 5 bases at V and 2 bases at J, with 8 bases between the two ends. This CDR3 is built from 13 residues. CDR1 SEHNR and CDR2 FQNEAQ come from the germline V gene (reference sequence). The CDR3 nucleotides read TGTGCCAGCAGCCAGAGATACACAGATACGCAGTATTTT. Translating it yields CASSQRYTDTQYF.

The rearrangement links TRBV4-1 to TRBJ1-1, with a tentative D call TRBD1 (6 bases). Trimming left V 4 bases short and J 4 bases short, with 13 bases between. Germline V gene sequence: CDR1 MGHRA, CDR2 YSYEKL. The CDR3 has 14 residues. The CDR3 spells CASSPAGGGTEAFF. As DNA, the CDR3 is TGCGCCAGCAGCCCCGCCGGAGGGGGCACTGAAGCTTTCTTT.

This chain links TRBV19 with TRBJ1-4; perhaps TRBD1 as D (6 bases). V was clipped by 3 bases and J by 5 bases, with 10 bases between them. CDR3 length equals 14 residues. Germline V gene data show CDR1 as LNHDA and CDR2 as SQIVND (reference sequence). This CDR3 is CASSMTGPNEKLFF. As DNA, the CDR3 is TGTGCCAGTAGTATGACAGGCCCAAATGAAAAACTGTTTTTT.

The chain employs TRBV5-1 and TRBJ1-4; tentative D call: TRBD1 (5 bases). Germline CDR1 is SGHRS and CDR2 is YFSETQ. This CDR3 contains 13 residues. The V gene lost 5 bases and the J gene lost 7 bases, with 12 bases spanning the gap. CDR3 residues: CASRFSGTEKLFF. In nucleotides, the CDR3 is TGCGCCAGCAGGTTTTCAGGGACTGAAAAACTGTTTTTT.

This clonotype was seen a few times. The rearrangement links TRBV6-5 to TRBJ2-5, with a tentative D call TRBD2 (5 bases). The CDR3 loop spans 16 amino acids. With 8 bases removed from V and 0 bases from J, the gap between germline ends came to 19 bases. Germline loops: CDR1 MNHEY, CDR2 SVGAGI. DNA of the CDR3: TGTGCCAGCTCTAAAGAGGGCAGTAGGTACCAAGAGACCCAGTACTTC. Protein: CASSKEGSRYQETQYF.

In nucleotides, the CDR3 is TGTGCCAGCAGCTCCTTGGTGGGGTCTGGAAACACCATATATTTT. It is translated as CASSSLVGSGNTIYF. The chain is built from TRBV3-1 and TRBJ1-3; the D is unclear. V lost 5 bases and J 1 base, leaving 12 bases between the germline ends. CDR1 is LGHDT, CDR2 YNNKEL, per germline (reference sequence). This CDR3 region has 15 residues. Complete variable domain (other parts from reference TRBV3-1 and TRBJ1-3): DTAVSQTPKYLVTQMGNDKSIKCEQNLGHDTMYWYKQDSKKFLKIMFSYNNKELIINETVPNRFSPKSPDKAHLNLHINSLELGDSAVYFCASSSLVGSGNTIYFGEGSWLTVV.

This clonotype was recorded at least ten times. The gene calls are TRBV29-1 and TRBJ2-5; D perhaps matches TRBD1 (7 bases). Germline V CDR1 and CDR2: SQVTM, ANQGSEA. The CDR3 consists of 16 residues. V lost 6 bases and J lost 2, with 22 bases in between. The CDR3 coding sequence is TGCAGCGTCCAGAGGGGGCGGCGGGGATTACAAGAGACCCAGTACTTC. It is translated as CSVQRGRRGLQETQYF.

This clonotype occurred a few times. The rearrangement joins TRBV7-6 to TRBJ1-1; TRBD1 is a possible D gene (6 bases). The germline gives CDR1 SGHVS, CDR2 FNYEAQ. Trimming removed 5 bases from V and 1 base from J, with 8 bases in between. The CDR3 spans 13 residues. The CDR3 bases are TGTGCCAGCAGCAAGGGACAGAACACTGAAGCTTTCTTT. It codes for CASSKGQNTEAFF.

The table lists this clonotype with many counts. This rearrangement joins TRBV30 to TRBJ1-2; D remains ambiguous. In germline, CDR1 is GTSNPN, CDR2 SVGIG (reference sequence). V lost 1 base and J 3 bases, leaving 6 bases between the germline ends. This CDR3 is built from 12 residues. The CDR3 DNA follows: TGTGCCTGGAGTGGCGAGTACTATGGCTACACCTTC. Translated, it gives CAWSGEYYGYTF.

This clonotype was detected only a few times. The chain uses TRBV9 and TRBJ1-2; the D gene is possibly TRBD1 (5 bases). Germline loops: CDR1 SGDLS, CDR2 YYNGEE. The ends were cut back, 4 bases at V and 6 bases at J, with 10 bases in the middle. This CDR3 region has 12 residues. This CDR3 is CASSPVGDGYTF. In DNA form, the CDR3 reads TGTGCCAGCAGCCCAGTAGGGGATGGCTACACCTTC. Full variable domain (remainder filled in from reference TRBV9 and TRBJ1-2): DSGVTQTPKHLITATGQRVTLRCSPRSGDLSVYWYQQSLDQGLQFLIQYYNGEERAKGNILERFSAQQFPDLHSELNLSSLELGDSALYFCASSPVGDGYTFGSGTRLTVV.

There are many counts of this clonotype. The rearrangement joins TRBV7-8 to TRBJ2-1; 15 bases agree with TRBD2. Germline values: CDR1 SGHVS, CDR2 FQNEAQ. Trimming removed 6 bases from V and 8 bases from J; junction bases left unmatched: 5. This CDR3 comprises 15 residues. The CDR3 DNA sequence: TGTGCCAGCAGGCGGACTAGCGGGGGGGCTTATGAGCAGTTCTTC. This gives the protein CASRRTSGGAYEQFF.

The chain is built from TRBV11-2 and TRBJ2-2; tentative D call: TRBD1 (6 bases). Germline CDR1 reads SGHAT; CDR2 reads FQNNGV. This CDR3 contains 14 residues. Trimming removed 3 bases from V and 7 bases from J, with 12 bases in between. In DNA, the CDR3 is TGTGCCAGCAGCTTCCAGGGGACGGGCGGGGAGCTGTTTTTT. Translation gives CASSFQGTGGELFF.

The chain couples TRBV2 to TRBJ2-1, with 8 bases that match TRBD1. Trimming removed 3 bases from V and 7 bases from J; junction bases left unmatched: 5. Germline V gene sequence: CDR1 SNHLY, CDR2 FYNNEI. The length of the CDR3 is 14 residues. Here the CDR3 DNA reads TGTGCCAGCAGTGACGGACAGGGTAGGAATGAGCAGTTCTTC. Translating gives CASSDGQGRNEQFF.

This clonotype turned up a few times. The chain uses TRBV2 and TRBJ2-2; 8 bases align to TRBD1. The germline V gene encodes CDR1 SNHLY and CDR2 FYNNEI. Trimming cost V 2 bases and J 6 bases; bases outside gene matches: 5. The CDR3 sequence is 15 residues long. As DNA, the CDR3 is TGTGCCAGCAGTGAAACCCGACAGGGGCCCGGGGAGCTGTTTTTT. Its translation is CASSETRQGPGELFF.

This clonotype has just a few counts. The chain has TRBV12-2 and TRBJ1-2. TRBV12-2 is a known pseudogene. There are 14 residues in the CDR3. The CDR3 DNA is TGTGCAAGTCGCTTAAACGGGGCCCACTATGGCTACACCTTC. Encoded protein: CASRLNGAHYGYTF.

This clonotype appeared a few times. The rearrangement uses TRBV7-2 and TRBJ2-2; 7 bases map to TRBD1. In germline, CDR1 is SGHTA, CDR2 FQGNSA. The CDR3 extends over 16 amino acids. With 6 bases clipped from V and 0 bases from J, the junction kept 7 bases outside the gene matches. The CDR3 here is CASRFGQDANTGELFF. The CDR3 DNA reads TGTGCCAGCAGGTTCGGACAGGACGCGAACACCGGGGAGCTGTTTTTT.

This clonotype appeared once. The V and J genes are TRBV15 and TRBJ1-1, with D perhaps matching TRBD1 (5 bases). The CDR3 contains 15 residues. From germline, CDR1 is LNHNV and CDR2 YYDKDF (reference sequence). Trimming took 0 bases from V and 7 from J, leaving 15 bases between them. The CDR3 nucleotides are TGTGCCACCAGCAGAGATCAGGGTGATGGGATTGAAGCTTTCTTT. It translates to CATSRDQGDGIEAFF. Together with reference TRBV15 and TRBJ1-1, the CDR3 gives the full variable domain: DAMVIQNPRYQVTQFGKPVTLSCSQTLNHNVMYWYQQKSSQAPKLLFHYYDKDFNNEADTPDNFQSRRPNTSFCFLDIRSPGLGDTAMYLCATSRDQGDGIEAFFGQGTRLTVV.

The sample holds many counts of this clonotype. J is TRBJ2-3 and V is TRBV30, with 12 bases that match TRBD2. With 1 base clipped from V and 4 bases from J, the junction kept 6 bases outside the gene matches. The CDR3 loop spans 16 amino acids. Germline CDR1 reads GTSNPN; CDR2 reads SVGIG (reference sequence). CDR3 nucleotides: TGTGCCTGGAGTGGTTCTAGCGGGGGGGCAGCAGATACGCAGTATTTT. It specifies CAWSGSSGGAADTQYF.

The sample holds a few counts of this clonotype. J is TRBJ2-2 and V is TRBV12-3 or TRBV12-4; tentatively, D is TRBD1 (6 bases). V lost 6 bases, J lost 4 bases, and 24 bases lay in between. The CDR3 covers 18 residues. The CDR3 DNA follows: TGTGCCAGCAGCCCCCCGGGGACACCCCACCGGGGCACCGGGGAGCTGTTTTTT. It specifies CASSPPGTPHRGTGELFF.

In this sample, this clonotype turned up a few times. The CDR3 DNA sequence: TGTGCCAGCAGCAAAAGCGACTCGAGCACAGATACGCAGTATTTT. It translates to CASSKSDSSTDTQYF. The gene calls are TRBV21-1 and TRBJ2-3. TRBV21-1 is recorded as a pseudogene. The CDR3 consists of 15 residues.

J is TRBJ2-2 and V is TRBV20-1; 11 nucleotides align to TRBD2. The CDR3 is 16 residues long. The J segment lost 5 bases and the V segment lost 3 bases, leaving 8 bases of the junction unmatched. Germline CDR1 DFQATT, CDR2 SNEGSKA (reference sequence). CDR3 residues: CSARGTSGLSTGELFF. For the CDR3, the DNA is TGCAGTGCTAGGGGGACTAGCGGACTTAGTACCGGGGAGCTGTTTTTT.

The chain recombines TRBV7-2 with TRBJ1-3; the match to TRBD1 covers 7 bases. Trimming at V came to 6 bases and at J to 2 bases, leaving 7 bases not matched to a gene. In germline, CDR1 is SGHTA, CDR2 FQGNSA. CDR3 length equals 15 residues. CDR3 region: CASRETTGAGNTIYF. DNA for the CDR3: TGTGCCAGCAGAGAAACTACAGGGGCTGGAAACACCATATATTTT.

The chain carries TRBV6-5 and TRBJ2-3; 12 bases are shared with TRBD2. Unmatched junction bases numbered 10, after V lost 4 bases and J lost 5 bases. This CDR3 is 17 amino acids long. Germline CDR1 is MNHEY and CDR2 is SVGAGI. CDR3 amino acids: CASSSGLAGLEGDTQYF. The CDR3 DNA reads TGTGCCAGCAGTTCCGGACTAGCGGGACTTGAGGGAGATACGCAGTATTTT.

V is TRBV28 and J is TRBJ1-5; 10 bases are shared with TRBD1. The germline V gene encodes CDR1 MDHEN and CDR2 SYDVKM. The CDR3 contains 15 residues. Unmatched junction bases numbered 7, after V lost 6 bases and J lost 5 bases. This CDR3 reads CASRRDRGGHQPQHF. The CDR3 DNA reads TGTGCCAGCAGAAGGGACAGGGGCGGCCATCAGCCCCAGCATTTT. Based on the CDR3 plus reference TRBV28 and TRBJ1-5, the full variable domain is DVKVTQSSRYLVKRTGEKVFLECVQDMDHENMFWYRQDPGLGLRLIYFSYDVKMKEKGDIPEGYSVSREKKERFSLILESASTNQTSMYLCASRRDRGGHQPQHFGDGTRLSIL.

This clonotype has ten or more counts. The V gene is TRBV20-1, the J gene TRBJ1-2; D is unclear. V was shortened by 5 bases and J by 0 bases, with 10 bases between the two germline ends. The CDR3 is 13 residues long. Germline loops: CDR1 DFQATT, CDR2 SNEGSKA (reference sequence). The CDR3 protein is CSASGIANYGYTF. Here the CDR3 DNA reads TGCAGTGCTTCGGGGATAGCTAACTATGGCTACACCTTC.

This clonotype was counted many times. The gene calls are TRBV12-3 or TRBV12-4 and TRBJ1-6; TRBD1 matches at 7 bases. CDR3 size: 14 residues. V lost 7 bases to trimming and J lost 8 bases; unmatched junction nucleotides: 8. CDR3 sequence: CASIQTGTHSPLHF. The DNA of the CDR3 is TGTGCCAGCATTCAGACAGGGACCCATTCACCCCTCCACTTT.

The rearrangement joins TRBV5-6 to TRBJ2-1; 7 nucleotides align to TRBD2. The CDR3 contains 15 residues. V lost 4 bases, J lost 6 bases, and 10 bases stayed unmatched. Germline-derived CDR1 and CDR2 are SGHDT and YYEEEE. DNA of the CDR3: TGTGCCAGCAGCAGAACCCCTAGCGGTACCAATGAGCAGTTCTTC. This sequence encodes CASSRTPSGTNEQFF.

There are a few counts of this clonotype. The gene calls are TRBV2 and TRBJ2-5, with a weak D call TRBD1 (6 bases). CDR1 is SNHLY and CDR2 is FYNNEI in the germline V gene. This CDR3 is built from 14 residues. V gave up 7 bases and J gave up 4 bases, with 16 bases separating them. The CDR3 DNA is TGTGCCAGCAACCTTCTACAGGGAAGAGAGACCCAGTACTTC. This encodes CASNLLQGRETQYF.

This clonotype has a handful of counts. The gene calls are TRBV27 and TRBJ2-5, with D possibly matching TRBD1 (6 bases). V lost 6 bases and J 3 bases, leaving 20 bases between the germline ends. This CDR3 has 16 residues. The germline gives CDR1 MNHEY, CDR2 SMNVEV (reference sequence). Here the CDR3 DNA reads TGTGCCAGCAGCGTGGACAGAACCAGATACAAAGAGACCCAGTACTTC. Its translation is CASSVDRTRYKETQYF.

This chain uses TRBV25-1 with TRBJ1-1; a possible D gene is TRBD1 (5 bases). The CDR3 contains 12 residues. V dropped 7 bases and J dropped 7 bases, with 13 bases sitting between them. The germline V gene has CDR1 MGHDK and CDR2 SYGVNS. CDR3 amino acids: CASKGSPDEAFF. CDR3 in DNA: TGTGCCAGCAAGGGGTCACCCGATGAAGCTTTCTTT. Full variable domain (rest looked up from reference TRBV25-1 and TRBJ1-1): EADIYQTPRYLVIGTGKKITLECSQTMGHDKMYWYQQDPGMELHLIHYSYGVNSTEKGDLSSESTVSRIRTEHFPLTLESARPSHTSQYLCASKGSPDEAFFGQGTRLTVV.